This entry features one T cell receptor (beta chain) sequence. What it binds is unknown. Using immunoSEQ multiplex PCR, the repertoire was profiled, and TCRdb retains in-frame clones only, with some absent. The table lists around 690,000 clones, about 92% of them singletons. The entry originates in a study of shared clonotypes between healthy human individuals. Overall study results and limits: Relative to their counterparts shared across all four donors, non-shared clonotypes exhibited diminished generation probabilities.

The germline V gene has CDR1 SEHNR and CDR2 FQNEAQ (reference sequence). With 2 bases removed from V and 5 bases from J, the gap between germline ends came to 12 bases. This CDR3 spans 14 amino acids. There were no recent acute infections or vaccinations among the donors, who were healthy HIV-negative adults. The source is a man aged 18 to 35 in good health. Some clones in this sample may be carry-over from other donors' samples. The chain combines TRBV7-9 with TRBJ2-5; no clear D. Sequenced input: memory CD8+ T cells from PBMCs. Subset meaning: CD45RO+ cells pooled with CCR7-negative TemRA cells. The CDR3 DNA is TGTGCCAGCAGCTTATCTCTCAGCTGGGAGACCCAGTACTTC. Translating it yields CASSLSLSWETQYF.